This T cell receptor beta chain was sequenced in a study of technical replicates of blood from four donors. The method was immunoSEQ multiplex PCR; TCRdb's version includes in-frame clones alone and lacks a portion of them. The sample has approximately 76,000 clones, 90% to 95% seen once. The CDR3 covers 15 residues. Trimming took 6 bases from V and 6 from J, leaving 19 bases between them. The V gene's germline CDR1 is MNHNY and CDR2 SVGAGI (reference sequence). This TCR derives from a human donor in good health. Sequenced: T cells isolated from PBMCs. The chain has TRBV6-6 and TRBJ2-3, with no clear D. The CDR3 is CASRRSAPIVDTQYF. CDR3 DNA: TGTGCCAGCAGAAGGAGCGCCCCGATCGTGGATACGCAGTATTTT.